The clone carrying this T cell receptor beta chain occurred many times. Its antigen remains unknown. The CDR3 covers 13 residues. Deletions cut 1 base from V and 3 bases from J, with 7 bases between. The record originates from a study of T cells after yellow fever vaccination. Turning to the study itself: Preparation used SMART-Seq v4 Ultra Low Input for the low-cell-number fractions.

Study-level points and caveats: In post-booster samples, most primary-vaccination clones reappeared (approximately 97% CD4, 88% CD8). Some clonotypes, a small share, were shared between CD4 and CD8 compartments.

Making TCR cDNA involved 5'RACE template switching, which added UMIs and a universal primer site. MiXCR was run by TCRdb on the 5' RACE reads, yielding one entry per CDR3 protein. Among about 120,000 distinct CDR3 sequences listed, about 7.8% were seen once. The source is a man younger than 35 who received the YFV17D yellow fever vaccine. The V call is TRBV12-3 or TRBV12-4, the J call TRBJ2-7, with D possibly matching TRBD1 (6 bases). The sample in question was CD4+ T cells sorted from PBMCs, obtained about 41 days after the first yellow fever vaccination. The CDR3 protein is CASSLEQGYEQYF. The CDR3 DNA sequence: TGTGCCAGCAGTTTAGAACAGGGCTACGAGCAGTACTTC.